One and the same sample provided the 29 T cell receptor beta chains below, sequenced in a study of blood T cell repertoires in COVID-19. Here immunoSEQ multiplex PCR was the method, and the copy in TCRdb shows in-frame clones only, minus some. The sample has roughly 110,000 clones, around 78% seen once. The source material was peripheral blood. The receptors shown here come from an elderly man with COVID-19, enrolled during active disease.

This clone was observed a handful of times. This chain links TRBV10-1 with TRBJ2-5; 8 bases are shared with TRBD2. CDR3 size: 15 residues. Germline loops: CDR1 WNHNN, CDR2 SYGVQD (reference sequence). V was clipped by 3 bases and J by 4 bases; unmatched bases: 7. The CDR3 sequence is CASSDPTSGLETQYF. CDR3 nucleotide sequence: TGCGCCAGCAGTGATCCCACTAGCGGATTAGAGACCCAGTACTTC.

The rearrangement joins TRBV5-4 to TRBJ2-1; weak D call: TRBD2 (5 bases). Trimming cost V 4 bases and J 9 bases, with 11 bases left between them. Looked up from germline, CDR1 is SGHNT and CDR2 is YYREEE (reference sequence). The CDR3 runs to 12 residues. This CDR3 is CASSLPRGEQFF. In DNA form, the CDR3 reads TGTGCCAGCAGCCTGCCTCGGGGTGAGCAGTTCTTC.

The J gene is TRBJ2-3, the V gene TRBV5-1; 8 nucleotides match TRBD1. Looked up from germline, CDR1 is SGHRS and CDR2 is YFSETQ. With V trimmed by 4 bases and J by 3 bases, 7 bases remained unmatched. This CDR3 has 15 residues. The CDR3 DNA sequence: TGCGCCAGCAGCACCAGGGGGCCAAGGACAGATACGCAGTATTTT. It translates to CASSTRGPRTDTQYF.

V is TRBV7-3 and J is TRBJ1-1; D gene uncertain. The CDR3 is 13 residues long. V was pared by 4 bases and J by 0 bases, with 6 bases between. Germline CDR1 and CDR2: SGHTA and FQGTGA. The CDR3 spells CASSSQVNTEAFF. The CDR3 region has the DNA TGTGCCAGCAGCTCTCAGGTGAACACTGAAGCTTTCTTT.

The chain recombines TRBV9 with TRBJ2-3; possibly TRBD2 for D (7 bases). The germline gives CDR1 SGDLS, CDR2 YYNGEE. V was cut by 0 bases and J by 0 bases, with 11 bases left in between. The CDR3 totals 16 residues. The CDR3 DNA follows: TGTGCCAGCAGCGTAGTGGGGGGGCCCAGCACAGATACGCAGTATTTT. It codes for CASSVVGGPSTDTQYF.

This clone was recorded a few times. CDR3 protein: CASRGETNSGNTIYF. CDR3 DNA sequence: TGTGCCAGCAGAGGAGAAACTAACTCTGGAAACACCATATATTTT. V usage is TRBV28 and J usage is TRBJ1-3, with D unresolved. CDR1 is MDHEN, CDR2 SYDVKM, per germline. V shed 6 bases and J shed 0 bases, with 12 bases lying between them. The CDR3 has 15 amino acids.

The chain links TRBV5-1 to TRBJ2-7, with TRBD1 matching over 9 bases. Germline V gene lookup returns CDR1 SGHRS and CDR2 YFSETQ. V lost 2 bases, J lost 1 base, and 7 bases stayed unmatched. This CDR3 comprises 16 residues. This CDR3 is CASSFLADRGSYEQYF. CDR3 nucleotides: TGCGCCAGCAGCTTTCTCGCGGACAGGGGTTCCTACGAGCAGTACTTC.

V gene TRBV19 combines with J gene TRBJ1-5; 8 bases fit TRBD1. The CDR3 length is 13 residues. Germline CDR1 and CDR2: LNHDA and SQIVND (reference sequence). Trimming removed 6 bases from V and 5 bases from J; junction bases left unmatched: 3. The DNA of the CDR3 is TGTGCCAGTAGGGACAGGGTCGATCAGCCCCAGCATTTT. As protein: CASRDRVDQPQHF.

The chain couples TRBV20-1 to TRBJ1-2; 7 bases line up with TRBD1. The germline V gene has CDR1 DFQATT and CDR2 SNEGSKA (reference sequence). The CDR3 is 11 residues long. In DNA form, the CDR3 reads TGCAGGGCCACAGGGGACTATGGCTACACCTTC. The encoded protein is CRATGDYGYTF.

The chain joins TRBV5-1 to TRBJ1-2; 7 bases line up with TRBD1. Trimming removed 0 bases from V and 2 bases from J; junction bases left unmatched: 7. The CDR3 consists of 16 residues. Germline assignment: CDR1 SGHRS and CDR2 YFSETQ. CDR3 nucleotides: TGCGCCAGCAGCTTGGGACCGGGACAGACGAACTATGGCTACACCTTC. It is translated as CASSLGPGQTNYGYTF.

The chain combines TRBV11-2 with TRBJ2-1, with TRBD1 as a possible D gene (5 bases). The length of the CDR3 is 16 residues. Between the trimmed V and J ends, which lost 0 bases and 0 bases, there was a span of 9 bases. CDR1 is SGHAT, CDR2 FQNNGV, per germline. The chain's CDR3 is CASSLDGDSSYNEQFF. The CDR3 nucleotides read TGTGCCAGCAGCTTAGACGGAGACAGCTCCTACAATGAGCAGTTCTTC.

The V gene is TRBV4-1, the J gene TRBJ1-4; D uncertain. Per germline, CDR1 MGHRA and CDR2 YSYEKL. The V end was cut by 4 bases, the J end by 5 bases, with 8 bases between. The CDR3 loop spans 13 amino acids. CDR3 sequence: CASSRWQNEKLFF. CDR3 bases: TGCGCCAGCAGCCGGTGGCAAAATGAAAAACTGTTTTTT.

This chain uses TRBV5-4 with TRBJ2-3, with 10 bases that match TRBD2. The germline gives CDR1 SGHNT, CDR2 YYREEE (reference sequence). Trimming cost V 7 bases and J 5 bases; bases outside gene matches: 4. The CDR3 is 13 residues long. CDR3 residues: CASPSSGGDTQYF. The CDR3 nucleotides read TGTGCCAGCCCCTCTAGCGGGGGAGATACGCAGTATTTT.

This chain links TRBV5-4 with TRBJ2-7; 14 nucleotides line up with TRBD2. Trimming removed 0 bases from V and 5 bases from J; junction bases left unmatched: 16. CDR1 and CDR2 from the germline V gene are SGHNT and YYREEE (reference sequence). CDR3 length equals 20 residues. CDR3 residues: CASSLGIRTSGRLGYDEQYF. CDR3 sequence (DNA): TGTGCCAGCAGCTTGGGTATCCGGACTAGCGGGAGGCTGGGTTACGACGAGCAGTACTTC.

This clone was picked up one time. This sequence joins TRBV11-2 and TRBJ2-1; 9 bases map to TRBD1. The CDR3 is 15 amino acids. Germline CDR1 and CDR2: SGHAT and FQNNGV. V shed 5 bases and J 3 bases; nucleotides not matched to a gene: 5. DNA for the CDR3: TGTGCCAGCAGCCGAGGGGGACAGGGCTACAATGAGCAGTTCTTC. Its protein product is CASSRGGQGYNEQFF.

This rearrangement joins TRBV29-1 to TRBJ2-2; 8 bases match TRBD2. V lost 7 bases to trimming and J lost 2 bases; unmatched junction nucleotides: 9. The CDR3 loop spans 15 amino acids. The germline V gene has CDR1 SQVTM and CDR2 ANQGSEA. In nucleotides, the CDR3 is TGCAGCGCCGGAACCGGGGGGGGAAACACCGGGGAGCTGTTTTTT. This translates into CSAGTGGGNTGELFF.

The chain has TRBV5-1 and TRBJ2-7; 8 bases match TRBD1. Germline V CDR1 and CDR2: SGHRS, YFSETQ. Unmatched junction bases numbered 8, after V lost 0 bases and J lost 0 bases. This CDR3 is built from 17 residues. CDR3 loop: CASSLAPAGTGSYEQYF. CDR3 bases: TGCGCCAGCAGCTTGGCCCCCGCCGGGACAGGCTCCTACGAGCAGTACTTC.

V and J are TRBV28 and TRBJ2-3, with D possibly being TRBD2 (6 bases). The CDR3 contains 14 residues. CDR1 is MDHEN and CDR2 is SYDVKM in the germline V gene. Trimming took 8 bases from V and 4 from J, leaving 16 bases between them. CDR3 nucleotides: TGTGCCAGCTTAGTAGGGACTTACGCAGATACGCAGTATTTT. Protein product: CASLVGTYADTQYF.

This clone was detected only a few times. This chain joins TRBV29-1 and TRBJ1-5; D remains ambiguous. Germline CDR1 is SQVTM and CDR2 is ANQGSEA. The CDR3 loop spans 13 amino acids. V was clipped by 6 bases and J by 2 bases, with 11 bases between them. The CDR3 nucleotides are TGCAGCGTAGGAACTATGCGCAATCAGCCCCAGCATTTT. Its translation: CSVGTMRNQPQHF.

J is TRBJ1-2 and V is TRBV30; 7 nucleotides match TRBD1. Germline CDR1 reads GTSNPN; CDR2 reads SVGIG (reference sequence). The CDR3 runs 13 residues. V shed 2 bases and J 8 bases; nucleotides not matched to a gene: 8. CDR3 region: CAWSNDRVGGYTF. CDR3 coding DNA: TGTGCCTGGAGTAACGACAGGGTAGGAGGCTACACCTTC.

A note on this clone: Other DNA sequences in the same sample also yield this CDR3. The chain recombines TRBV6-5 with TRBJ2-7; 7 nucleotides agree with TRBD2. The length of the CDR3 is 15 residues. With 0 bases clipped from V and 3 bases from J, the junction kept 5 bases outside the gene matches. Germline V gene lookup returns CDR1 MNHEY and CDR2 SVGAGI. As DNA, the CDR3 is TGTGCCAGCAGTTACTCTCGAGCGGGGAACTACGAGCAGTACTTC. Protein sequence: CASSYSRAGNYEQYF.

This chain links TRBV7-2 with TRBJ2-7; possible D gene TRBD2, 5 bases. CDR1 is SGHTA, CDR2 FQGNSA, per germline. CDR3 length equals 13 residues. Trimming shortened V by 5 bases and J by 6 bases, and 14 bases separated the two germline ends. The chain's CDR3 is CASSEVIGGEQYF. CDR3 nucleotides: TGTGCCAGCAGCGAAGTAATAGGAGGCGAGCAGTACTTC.

The CDR3 region has the DNA TGCGCCAGCAGCCCCCTCCCGGGGGTGAATGAAAAACTGTTTTTT. It encodes CASSPLPGVNEKLFF. The chain is built from TRBV4-3 and TRBJ1-4; the D gene is possibly TRBD1 (5 bases). The CDR3 covers 15 residues. CDR1 and CDR2 from the germline V gene are LGHNA and YSLEER. Trimming pared 4 bases from V and 5 bases from J, leaving 14 bases between.

The chain recombines TRBV4-1 with TRBJ2-1; TRBD2 matches at 11 bases. Germline V gene lookup returns CDR1 MGHRA and CDR2 YSYEKL. V was pared by 2 bases and J by 10 bases, with 7 bases of the junction left unmatched. CDR3 size: 15 residues. The DNA for the CDR3 is TGCGCCAGCAGCCAACCTAGCGGGAGGTTCTACGAGCAGTTCTTC. Encoded protein: CASSQPSGRFYEQFF.

This chain uses TRBV5-1 with TRBJ2-3; 11 nucleotides agree with TRBD1. The V and J ends lost 5 bases and 6 bases, in that order; junction bases with no gene match: 8. The CDR3 extends over 15 amino acids. Germline V gene lookup returns CDR1 SGHRS and CDR2 YFSETQ. CDR3: CASRPGTGGGDTQYF. In DNA, the CDR3 is TGCGCCAGCAGACCCGGGACAGGGGGAGGGGATACGCAGTATTTT.

About this clone: The sample holds other DNA sequences that translate to the same CDR3. CDR3 coding DNA: TGCGCCAGCAGCTTGACAGGGGGAGGTGAAAAACTGTTTTTT. The encoded protein is CASSLTGGGEKLFF. The chain joins TRBV5-1 to TRBJ1-4; TRBD1 matches at 8 bases. V lost 1 base and J lost 7; bases outside the gene matches: 3. Germline loops: CDR1 SGHRS, CDR2 YFSETQ. This CDR3 has 14 residues.

The genes are TRBV10-3 and TRBJ2-5; no clear D gene. The V and J ends lost 1 base and 5 bases respectively, with 11 bases between them. Per germline, CDR1 ENHRY and CDR2 SYGVKD. The CDR3 length is 14 residues. The CDR3 protein is CAISEFWALETQYF. CDR3 in DNA: TGTGCCATCAGTGAGTTTTGGGCCCTGGAGACCCAGTACTTC.

The V call is TRBV4-2, the J call TRBJ2-7; TRBD2 matches at 8 bases. With 0 bases clipped from V and 5 bases from J, the junction kept 9 bases outside the gene matches. Per the germline V gene, CDR1 is LGHNA and CDR2 is YNFKEQ. The CDR3 runs 16 residues. The CDR3 spells CASSQDNGRASNEQYF. In nucleotides, the CDR3 is TGTGCCAGCAGCCAAGATAACGGGAGGGCCTCAAACGAGCAGTACTTC.

For the CDR3, the DNA is TGCCTAGCTAACGCGGACTACGAGCAGTACTTC. This gives the protein CLANADYEQYF. The V call is TRBV20-1, the J call TRBJ2-7, with D possibly being TRBD2 (5 bases). Germline V lookup: CDR1 DFQATT, CDR2 SNEGSKA (reference sequence). The CDR3 is 11 amino acids.